This T cell receptor (beta chain) was captured by sequencing in a study of stem cell transplantation in POMP-related autoinflammatory disease. Study at large: Impaired MHC class I-dependent CD8+ differentiation was hypothesized from defective thymoproteasomes. Before transplant, CD4+ T cells skewed naive and CD8+ proportions were low. Study-level points and caveats: Patients with PRAID showed a restricted number of unique TRB V-J gene pairings. Across all analyzed T-cell subsets, patients with PRAID tended toward reduced diversity and increased clonality.

On this clone itself: The antigen is unknown.

Produced via immunoSEQ multiplex PCR; TCRdb's table is partial and in-frame only. The sample gives about 26,000 clones, approximately 85% of which show up once; more than 2.5% is in the top ten. The CDR3 loop spans 14 amino acids. Germline-derived CDR1 and CDR2 are SGHAT and FQNNGV. Trimming took off 5 bases at V and 2 bases at J, with 13 bases between the two ends. This TCR was sampled from a human donor with POMP-related autoinflammation and immune dysregulation (PRAID). The sequenced sample was CD4+ T cells from PBMCs, obtained before stem cell transplantation. V is TRBV11-2 and J is TRBJ2-7, with D perhaps TRBD2 (5 bases). Here the CDR3 DNA reads TGTGCCAGCAGCGGCGGGCCGGTGACCTACGAGCAGTACTTC. Translated, it gives CASSGGPVTYEQYF.